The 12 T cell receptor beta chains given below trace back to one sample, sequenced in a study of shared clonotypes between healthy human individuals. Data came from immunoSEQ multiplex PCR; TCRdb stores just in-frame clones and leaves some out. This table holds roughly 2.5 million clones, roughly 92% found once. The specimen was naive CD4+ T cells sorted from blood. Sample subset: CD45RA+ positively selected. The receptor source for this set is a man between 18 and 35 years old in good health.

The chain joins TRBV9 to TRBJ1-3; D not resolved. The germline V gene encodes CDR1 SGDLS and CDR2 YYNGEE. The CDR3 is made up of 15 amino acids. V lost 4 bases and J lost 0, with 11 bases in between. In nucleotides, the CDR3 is TGTGCCAGCAGCCCCCGGGTGAGCTCTGGAAACACCATATATTTT. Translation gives CASSPRVSSGNTIYF.

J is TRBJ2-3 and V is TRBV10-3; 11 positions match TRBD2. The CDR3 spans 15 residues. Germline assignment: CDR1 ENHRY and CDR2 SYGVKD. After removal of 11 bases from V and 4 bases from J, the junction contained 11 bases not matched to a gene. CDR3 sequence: CAVLSTSGSSDTQYF. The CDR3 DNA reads TGTGCCGTTCTATCAACTAGCGGGAGTTCAGATACGCAGTATTTT.

The CDR3 protein is CASSPTSGSWADTQYF. The CDR3 DNA reads TGTGCCAGCAGCCCCACTAGCGGGAGTTGGGCAGATACGCAGTATTTT. The J gene is TRBJ2-3, the V gene TRBV9; 11 bases are a match to TRBD2. This CDR3 has 16 residues. Germline CDR1 SGDLS, CDR2 YYNGEE. The V and J ends lost 4 bases and 4 bases, in that order; junction bases with no gene match: 8.

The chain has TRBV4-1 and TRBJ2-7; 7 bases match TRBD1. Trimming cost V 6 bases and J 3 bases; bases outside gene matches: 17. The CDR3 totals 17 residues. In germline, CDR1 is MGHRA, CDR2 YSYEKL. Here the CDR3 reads CASSHHWGTGVVYEQYF. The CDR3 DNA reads TGCGCCAGCAGTCACCATTGGGGCACAGGGGTCGTCTACGAGCAGTACTTC.

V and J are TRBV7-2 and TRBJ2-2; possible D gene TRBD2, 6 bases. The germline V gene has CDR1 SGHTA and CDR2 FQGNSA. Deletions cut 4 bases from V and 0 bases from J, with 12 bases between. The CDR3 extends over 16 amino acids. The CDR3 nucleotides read TGTGCCAGCAGCTCCCTCGTAGCGGCGAACACCGGGGAGCTGTTTTTT. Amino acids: CASSSLVAANTGELFF.

The CDR3 is CTSRRDLVRKTYGYTF. CDR3 bases: TGCACCAGCAGAAGGGATCTTGTGCGAAAGACCTATGGCTACACCTTC. The chain combines TRBV1 with TRBJ1-2. TRBV1 is noted as a pseudogene. The CDR3 contains 16 residues.

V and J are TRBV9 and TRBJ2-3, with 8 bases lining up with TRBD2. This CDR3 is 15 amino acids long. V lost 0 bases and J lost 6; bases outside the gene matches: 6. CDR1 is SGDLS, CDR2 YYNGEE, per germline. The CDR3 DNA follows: TGTGCCAGCAGCGTAGGCCCCCAGCGGGGGGATACGCAGTATTTT. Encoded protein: CASSVGPQRGDTQYF.

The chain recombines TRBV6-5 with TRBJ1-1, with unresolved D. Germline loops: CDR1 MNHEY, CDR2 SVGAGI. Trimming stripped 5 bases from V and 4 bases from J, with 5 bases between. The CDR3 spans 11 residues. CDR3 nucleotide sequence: TGTGCCAGCAGTGAAGTCACTGAAGCTTTCTTT. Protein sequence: CASSEVTEAFF.

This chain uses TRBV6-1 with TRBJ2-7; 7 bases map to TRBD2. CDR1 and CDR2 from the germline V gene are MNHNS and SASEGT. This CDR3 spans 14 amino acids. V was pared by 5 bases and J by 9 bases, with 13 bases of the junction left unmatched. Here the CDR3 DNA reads TGTGCCAGCAGTCCGGACGGACGACTAGCCCCGCAGTACTTC. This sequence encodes CASSPDGRLAPQYF.

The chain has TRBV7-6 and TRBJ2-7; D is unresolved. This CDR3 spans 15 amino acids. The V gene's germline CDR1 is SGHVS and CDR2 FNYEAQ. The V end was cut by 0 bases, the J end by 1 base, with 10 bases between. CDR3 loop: CASSLASGPSYEQYF. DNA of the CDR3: TGTGCCAGCAGCTTAGCGTCCGGTCCGTCCTACGAGCAGTACTTC.

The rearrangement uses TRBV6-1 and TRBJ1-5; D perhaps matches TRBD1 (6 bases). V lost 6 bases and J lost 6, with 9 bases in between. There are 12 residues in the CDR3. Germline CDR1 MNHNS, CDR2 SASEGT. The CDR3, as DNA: TGTGCCAGCAGCCCAGGGGTTCAGCCCCAGCATTTT. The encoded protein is CASSPGVQPQHF.

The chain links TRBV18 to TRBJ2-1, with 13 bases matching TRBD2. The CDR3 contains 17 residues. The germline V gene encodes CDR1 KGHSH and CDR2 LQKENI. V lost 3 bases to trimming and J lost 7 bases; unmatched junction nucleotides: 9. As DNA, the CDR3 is TGTGCCAGCTCACCCGGACTAGCGGGAGAGAGATGGAATGAGCAGTTCTTC. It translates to CASSPGLAGERWNEQFF.